These 2 T cell receptor beta chains came from one sample sequenced in a study of blood T cell repertoires in COVID-19 (dated by TCRdb to 2018 to 2020). Receptor libraries were prepared by the immunoSEQ multiplex PCR assay. Held by TCRdb, this immuneACCESS table contains in-frame sequences only and omits some clones. Under half of the omission traces to an unresolved V gene where checked; the cause of the rest is unknown. In this sample the table shows about 130,000 clones, roughly 77% of which occur a single time. Approximately 5.2% of the sample is in the top ten clones. The specimen was peripheral blood. Receptors originate from a woman between 70 and 85 years old with COVID-19, enrolled during active disease.

The chain recombines TRBV11-2 with TRBJ2-2, with 8 bases fitting TRBD2. The CDR3 length is 14 residues. With 8 bases clipped from V and 6 bases from J, the junction kept 8 bases outside the gene matches. CDR1 SGHAT and CDR2 FQNNGV come from the germline V gene. The CDR3 loop reads CASLGQRGPGELFF. The CDR3 region has the DNA TGTGCCAGCTTGGGGCAGCGGGGGCCCGGGGAGCTGTTTTTT.

This clone is classed as medium-sized. The chain combines TRBV4-1 with TRBJ1-3; D possibly corresponds to TRBD1 (5 bases). Trimming pared 2 bases from V and 0 bases from J, leaving 11 bases between. There are 16 residues in the CDR3. Germline V gives CDR1 MGHRA, CDR2 YSYEKL. The CDR3 is CASSQPPGHSGNTIYF. The DNA of the CDR3 is TGCGCCAGCAGCCAACCTCCAGGGCACTCTGGAAACACCATATATTTT.